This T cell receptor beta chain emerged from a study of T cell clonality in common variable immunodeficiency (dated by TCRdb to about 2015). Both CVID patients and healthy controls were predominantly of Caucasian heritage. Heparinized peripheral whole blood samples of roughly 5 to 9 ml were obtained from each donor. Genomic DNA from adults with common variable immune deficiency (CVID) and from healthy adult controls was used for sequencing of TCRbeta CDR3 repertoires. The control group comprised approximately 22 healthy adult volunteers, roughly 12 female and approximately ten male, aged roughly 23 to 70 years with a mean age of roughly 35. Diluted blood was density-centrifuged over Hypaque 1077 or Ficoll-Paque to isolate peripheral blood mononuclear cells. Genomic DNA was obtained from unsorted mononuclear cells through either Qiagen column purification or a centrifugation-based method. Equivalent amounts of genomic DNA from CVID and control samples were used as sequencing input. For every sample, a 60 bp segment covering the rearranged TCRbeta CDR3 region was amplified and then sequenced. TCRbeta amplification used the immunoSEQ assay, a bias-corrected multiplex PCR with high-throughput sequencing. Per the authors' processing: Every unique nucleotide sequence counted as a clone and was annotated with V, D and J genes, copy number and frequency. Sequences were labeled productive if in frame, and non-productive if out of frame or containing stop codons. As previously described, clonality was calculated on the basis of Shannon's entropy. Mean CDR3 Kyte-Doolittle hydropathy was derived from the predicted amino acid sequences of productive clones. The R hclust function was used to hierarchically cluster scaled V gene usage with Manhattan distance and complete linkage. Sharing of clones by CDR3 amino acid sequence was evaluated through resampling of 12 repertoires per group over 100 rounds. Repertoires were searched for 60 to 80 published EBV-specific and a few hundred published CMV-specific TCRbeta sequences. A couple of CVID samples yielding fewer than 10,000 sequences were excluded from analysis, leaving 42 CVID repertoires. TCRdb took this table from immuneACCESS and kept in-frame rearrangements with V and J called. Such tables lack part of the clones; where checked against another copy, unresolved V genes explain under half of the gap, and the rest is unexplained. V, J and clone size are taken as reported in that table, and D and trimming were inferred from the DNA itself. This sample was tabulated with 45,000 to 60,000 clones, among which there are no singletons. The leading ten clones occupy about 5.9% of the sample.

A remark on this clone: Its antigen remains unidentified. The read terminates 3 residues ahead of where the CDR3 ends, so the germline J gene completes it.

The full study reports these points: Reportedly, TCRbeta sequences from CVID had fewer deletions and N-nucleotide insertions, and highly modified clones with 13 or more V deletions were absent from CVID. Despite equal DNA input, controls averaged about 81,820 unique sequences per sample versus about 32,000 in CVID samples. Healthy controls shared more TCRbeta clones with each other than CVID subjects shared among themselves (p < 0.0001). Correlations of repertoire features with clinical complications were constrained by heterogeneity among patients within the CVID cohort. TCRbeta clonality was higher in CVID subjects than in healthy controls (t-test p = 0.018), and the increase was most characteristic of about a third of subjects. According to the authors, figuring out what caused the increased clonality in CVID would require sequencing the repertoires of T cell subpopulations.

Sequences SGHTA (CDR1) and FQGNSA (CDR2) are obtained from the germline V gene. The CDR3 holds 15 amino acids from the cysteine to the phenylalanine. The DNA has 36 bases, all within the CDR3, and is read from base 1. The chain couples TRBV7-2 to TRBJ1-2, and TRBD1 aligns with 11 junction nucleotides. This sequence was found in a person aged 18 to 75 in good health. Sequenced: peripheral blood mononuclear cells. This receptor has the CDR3 CASTPRTGGPYDYTF. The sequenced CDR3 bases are TGTGCCAGCACCCCGAGGACAGGGGGCCCCTACGAC. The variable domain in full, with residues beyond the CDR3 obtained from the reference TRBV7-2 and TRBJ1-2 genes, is GAGVSQSPSNKVTEKGKDVELRCDPISGHTALYWYRQSLGQGLEFLIYFQGNSAPDKSGLPSDRFSAERTGGSVSTLTIQRTQQEDSAVYLCASTPRTGGPYDYTFGSGTRLTVV.